Sequencing of this T cell receptor beta chain was carried out in a study of identical twins. Unique molecular identifiers were present on the cDNA, which also gained a universal primer site by template switching. TCRdb called the 5' RACE reads again in MiXCR, with one record for every CDR3 protein. The sample yields 1.5 million to 2 million distinct CDR3 sequences, 25% to 35% seen once. V was clipped by 0 bases and J by 0 bases; unmatched bases: 10. The CDR3 is 19 residues long. Germline-derived CDR1 and CDR2 are LGHDT and YNNKEL (reference sequence). The source of this sequence is a newborn girl in good health. Input material: cord blood. V usage is TRBV3-1 and J usage is TRBJ1-2, with 10 bases that match TRBD1. CDR3 coding DNA: TGTGCCAGCAGCCAAGAAGCGTGGACAGGGGGTTCGTCTAACTATGGCTACACCTTC. Protein sequence: CASSQEAWTGGSSNYGYTF.